This TCR beta chain appears in the sequencing data of a study of shared clonotypes between healthy human individuals (dated by TCRdb to the early 2020s). Context from the whole study: The cohort comprised a couple of women and a few men aged 18 to 49 years. For each donor, CD4 naive and CD4 memory were each run on three plates, CD8 naive on two plates, and CD8 memory on one plate. The study deeply sequenced blood TCR repertoires of five healthy adults to estimate repertoire size and the extent of clonotype sharing between individuals. Different laboratories and diverse techniques were used to prepare libraries and sequence TCR repertoires, to increase sequencing depth and limit assay-specific biases. Per donor, leukapheresis produced somewhere between about 0.85 and 8.9 billion PBMCs. Overall study results and their limits: Across a handful of donors, 5% to 6% of naive CD4, roughly 3.5% of naive CD8, around 2.1% of memory CD4, and over 0.35% of memory CD8 clonotypes were shared. Because the study included only a small number of donors, the genetic and exposure-history diversity represented was limited. Compared with non-shared clonotypes, clonotypes shared by all four sorted-subset donors had higher generation probabilities. Incomplete sequencing was indicated by rarefaction of sorted-subset datasets, despite the large sequencing depth. Larger estimated clonotype richness was generally found for naive subsets than for memory subsets. Pairwise subsampling indicated that sequencing depth was expected to affect the degree of clonotype sharing among donors. Sampling was restricted to blood, and TCR repertoires in tissues likely differ from the TCR repertoires found in blood.

CD8 naive samples consisted of CD45RO-negative cells that were positively selected for CCR7, yielding a CD45RA+CCR7+ population without TemRA cells. Donors were healthy HIV-negative adults with no recently reported acute infections or vaccinations. Every donor was a Caucasian adult living in Nashville, Tennessee, USA. Blood was obtained by leukapheresis, after which PBMCs were separated by Ficoll-Histopaque density gradient centrifugation and cryopreserved in liquid nitrogen vapor phase. Purity and quantity of every magnetically sorted T cell population were checked by analytical flow cytometry. Each sorted fraction had its genomic DNA isolated and then quantified by UV absorbance on a Nanodrop 2000c. From its cysteine to its phenylalanine, the CDR3 spans 15 amino acids. Kept here is only the CDR3 DNA, which spans 45 bases and is read in frame from base 1. CDR1 and CDR2 were assigned from the germline V gene (reference sequence) as LNHDA and SQIVND. V trim: 3 bases; J trim: 6 bases; unmatched bases: 5.

On this clone itself: The specificity of this receptor is unknown. No much larger clone is present one base from it, and per-base qualities are unavailable.

TCR CDR3 regions were amplified from genomic DNA by multiplex PCR using the deep immunoSEQ assay. Extracted genomic DNA from each cell subset was distributed evenly across all wells of several immunoSEQ 96-well plates, and each plate was treated as a replicate. For sorted subsets, each replicate PCR was loaded with roughly 190 ng genomic DNA, equivalent to 30,000 or so T cell genomes. Purified libraries were quantified with a Qubit 3.0 fluorometer, sized on a Bioanalyzer 2100, and re-quantified with the KAPA Library Quantification kit. Each immunoSEQ 96-well plate was sequenced on its own single-read 150-cycle Illumina NextSeq 550 flow cell. The study's own analysis went as follows. Because only junctional sequences without quality scores were contained in the immunoSEQ output, filtering matching that applied to full-length reads could not be performed. To assign V/J genes and CDR3, sequences were annotated using PyIR, a Python wrapper for IgBLAST v1.9, with IMGT germline references. Reads with weak V/J assignments (E-value above 1e-6), missing CDR3, stop codons, out-of-frame junctions, or ambiguous translated residues were removed. V3J clonotypes were defined as sequences sharing an identical inferred V gene, J gene, and CDR3 amino acid sequence. The percentage overlap between two repertoires was calculated by dividing the number of shared unique clonotypes by the size of the smaller repertoire. RTK rarefaction, the Chao1 estimator, and Recon v2.1 estimates of unobserved clonotypes were used to assess repertoire richness. Generation probabilities were computed with OLGA for all TCRbeta clonotypes obtained by the gDNA method from several donors. The clones in this table, taken by TCRdb from immuneACCESS, are in-frame only. Not every clone is retained; where verified, under half of the shortfall comes from an unresolved V gene, and the cause of the rest is unknown. V, J and clone size were drawn from that table, and D and trimming were deduced from the DNA. Counted in this sample were about 680,000 clones; about 90% of them appeared once. The ten largest make up 24% of the sample.

The chain joins TRBV19 to TRBJ2-2; 9 central nucleotides agree with TRBD1. The TCR was taken from a man aged 25-40 years in good health. The sequencing input was naive CD8+ T cells sorted from blood. This specimen's cell subset or site label, per the study, means: CD45RA+CCR7+. This receptor carries the CDR3 CASSMGQGWAGELFF. The sequenced DNA is TGTGCCAGTAGTATGGGACAGGGATGGGCCGGGGAGCTGTTTTTT.